A single sample is the source of the 27 T cell receptor beta chains below, sequenced in a study of T cell responses to AZD1222 COVID-19 vaccine. TCRdb keeps only in-frame clones here, not all; method: immunoSEQ multiplex PCR. Among under 170,000 clones listed, roughly 90% were seen once. The sample here was peripheral blood, taken 28 days after the second AZD1222 dose. The receptors derive from an adult who received the AZD1222 COVID-19 vaccine.

This clone occurred once. As DNA, the CDR3 is TGTGCCACCAGTGATTTTCGACAGTACTATGGCTACACCTTC. It codes for CATSDFRQYYGYTF. The genes are TRBV24-1 and TRBJ1-2; weak D call: TRBD1 (5 bases). Germline V gives CDR1 KGHDR, CDR2 SFDVKD. CDR3 length equals 14 residues. V was clipped by 1 base and J by 3 bases, with 8 bases between them.

The chain is built from TRBV2 and TRBJ1-5; D unclear. The CDR3 runs to 14 residues. CDR1 is SNHLY and CDR2 is FYNNEI in the germline V gene. The ends were cut back, 4 bases at V and 4 bases at J, with 11 bases in the middle. As DNA, the CDR3 is TGTGCCAGCAGTGGCCCCGGCCAGAATCAGCCCCAGCATTTT. Translating gives CASSGPGQNQPQHF.

The gene calls are TRBV7-9 and TRBJ2-3; 8 bases are a match to TRBD2. The germline gives CDR1 SEHNR, CDR2 FQNEAQ (reference sequence). The CDR3 runs to 17 residues. The V gene end was trimmed by 0 bases and the J gene end by 0 bases; junction bases not matched to a gene: 5. CDR3 loop: CASSLALASGSTDTQYF. CDR3 nucleotide sequence: TGTGCCAGCAGCTTAGCATTAGCTAGCGGGAGCACAGATACGCAGTATTTT.

This clone was seen only once. The V gene is TRBV3-1 (or the pseudogene TRBV3-2), the J gene TRBJ1-2, with TRBD1 matching 7 bases. Per the germline V gene, CDR1 is LGHDT and CDR2 is YNNKEL (reference sequence). The V and J ends lost 4 bases and 4 bases, in that order; junction bases with no gene match: 6. This CDR3 comprises 14 residues. The CDR3 here is CASSLRGQVYGYTF. In DNA, the CDR3 is TGTGCCAGCAGCCTCCGTGGACAGGTCTATGGCTACACCTTC.

CDR3 sequence (DNA): TGTGCCATCAGTGACCCCCTAGCGGGAGACACAGATACGCAGTATTTT. It yields the protein CAISDPLAGDTDTQYF. The chain employs TRBV10-3 and TRBJ2-3; 10 bases agree with TRBD2. The length of the CDR3 is 16 residues. V lost 3 bases to trimming and J lost 2 bases; unmatched junction nucleotides: 5. Germline V gives CDR1 ENHRY, CDR2 SYGVKD.

The chain is built from TRBV27 and TRBJ2-7, with TRBD2 matching 14 bases. There are 18 residues in the CDR3. From germline, CDR1 is MNHEY and CDR2 SMNVEV (reference sequence). V shed 7 bases, J shed 3 bases, and the junction held 14 bases outside the gene matches. CDR3 loop: CASNGGTSGSGGYYEQYF. The CDR3 DNA reads TGTGCCAGCAACGGCGGGACTAGCGGGAGCGGCGGGTACTACGAGCAGTACTTC.

Turning to this clone: The same CDR3 can be traced to other DNA sequences in this sample. J is TRBJ1-5 and V is TRBV5-1; TRBD1 is a possible D gene (6 bases). V lost 0 bases to trimming and J lost 2 bases, with 6 bases between them. CDR3 size: 14 residues. CDR1 SGHRS and CDR2 YFSETQ come from the germline V gene. The CDR3 is CASSLGTGNQPQHF. The CDR3 nucleotides are TGCGCCAGCAGCTTGGGGACAGGCAATCAGCCCCAGCATTTT. Variable domain in full (rest from reference TRBV5-1 and TRBJ1-5): KAGVTQTPRYLIKTRGQQVTLSCSPISGHRSVSWYQQTPGQGLQFLFEYFSETQRNKGNFPGRFSGRQFSNSRSEMNVSTLELGDSALYLCASSLGTGNQPQHFGDGTRLSIL.

The chain joins TRBV5-4 to TRBJ1-6; possible D gene TRBD1, 5 bases. Trimming removed 10 bases at V and 0 bases at J, with 17 bases between. The CDR3 is made up of 16 amino acids. Germline V gene data show CDR1 as SGHNT and CDR2 as YYREEE (reference sequence). The CDR3 sequence: CASREQASSYNSPLHF. The CDR3, as DNA: TGTGCCTCACGAGAACAGGCCAGCTCCTATAATTCACCCCTCCACTTT.

The rearrangement joins TRBV10-1 to TRBJ1-2, with D possibly matching TRBD1 (5 bases). Germline V gives CDR1 WNHNN, CDR2 SYGVQD (reference sequence). Trimming removed 0 bases at V and 4 bases at J, with 15 bases between. The CDR3 runs to 16 residues. CDR3 sequence (DNA): TGCGCCAGCAGTGAGTCGGGGCGGCCAGACGTCTATGGCTACACCTTC. It translates to CASSESGRPDVYGYTF.

This chain connects TRBV3-1 (or the pseudogene TRBV3-2) to TRBJ1-2; D is undetermined. There are 13 residues in the CDR3. Trimming removed 0 bases at V and 6 bases at J, with 8 bases between. The germline V gene has CDR1 LGHDT and CDR2 YNNKEL (reference sequence). The CDR3 DNA reads as TGTGCCAGCAGCCAAGATTTCGCCGATGGCTACACCTTC. It is translated as CASSQDFADGYTF.

The V gene is TRBV9, the J gene TRBJ1-6; perhaps TRBD1 as D (5 bases). The germline CDR1 and CDR2 sequences are SGDLS and YYNGEE. V gave up 0 bases and J gave up 7 bases, with 32 bases separating them. The CDR3 length is 22 residues. The CDR3 protein is CASSVEGPATGTPASGNSPLHF. CDR3 nucleotide sequence: TGTGCCAGCAGCGTAGAAGGTCCGGCTACCGGGACCCCAGCGTCGGGGAATTCACCCCTCCACTTT.

The rearrangement uses TRBV4-1 and TRBJ1-1; TRBD1 agrees at 10 bases. The CDR3 totals 17 residues. With 3 bases clipped from V and 2 bases from J, the junction kept 9 bases outside the gene matches. Per the germline V gene, CDR1 is MGHRA and CDR2 is YSYEKL. The CDR3 protein is CASSHPGQGESNTEAFF. CDR3 DNA: TGCGCCAGCAGCCACCCAGGACAGGGGGAATCAAACACTGAAGCTTTCTTT.

V gene TRBV19 combines with J gene TRBJ2-6, with D uncertain. CDR3 size: 15 residues. V was trimmed by 8 bases and J by 1 base, leaving 12 bases between them. The germline gives CDR1 LNHDA, CDR2 SQIVND (reference sequence). CDR3 sequence (DNA): TGTGCCAGTGGCAACCTACCGTCTGGGGCCAACGTCCTGACTTTC. Translation: CASGNLPSGANVLTF. The full variable domain, completed using reference TRBV19 and TRBJ2-6, is DGGITQSPKYLFRKEGQNVTLSCEQNLNHDAMYWYRQDPGQGLRLIYYSQIVNDFQKGDIAEGYSVSREKKESFPLTVTSAQKNPTAFYLCASGNLPSGANVLTFGAGSRLTVL.

Notes on this clone: This sample also contains other DNA sequences that code for the same CDR3. V and J are TRBV28 and TRBJ1-5; TRBD1 might be the D (6 bases). V shed 6 bases and J shed 0 bases, with 12 bases lying between them. Germline V gene sequence: CDR1 MDHEN, CDR2 SYDVKM. The CDR3 is 15 residues long. The CDR3 DNA reads TGTGCCAGCAGAGCTACAGGGAGTAGCAATCAGCCCCAGCATTTT. Translated: CASRATGSSNQPQHF.

The chain combines TRBV29-1 with TRBJ1-1, with 7 nucleotides matching TRBD1. This CDR3 comprises 12 residues. The germline gives CDR1 SQVTM, CDR2 ANQGSEA. V dropped 4 bases and J dropped 8; count of bases not matched to a gene: 7. The CDR3 sequence is CSVGRLTGEAFF. The CDR3 region has the DNA TGCAGCGTTGGTAGGCTGACAGGGGAAGCTTTCTTT.

CDR3 nucleotides: TGTGCCAGCAGCCCGGACACTCTCAAGGGGTATGGCTACACCTTC. It is translated as CASSPDTLKGYGYTF. V is TRBV6-6 and J is TRBJ1-2, with D tentatively TRBD1 (5 bases). Germline lookup yields CDR1 MNHNY and CDR2 SVGAGI (reference sequence). The V gene lost 6 bases and the J gene lost 5 bases, with 19 bases spanning the gap. The CDR3 consists of 15 residues.

The J gene is TRBJ1-6, the V gene TRBV7-2; D gene uncertain. Germline V CDR1 and CDR2: SGHTA, FQGNSA. The CDR3 spans 16 residues. Trimming cost V 1 base and J 10 bases, with 17 bases left between them. Written as DNA, the CDR3 is TGTGCCAGCAGCTTAGGAGCGGGTGCGGTAAGGTCACCCCTCCACTTT. Residues: CASSLGAGAVRSPLHF.

The rearrangement joins TRBV19 to TRBJ1-2; unclear D gene. Deletions cut 6 bases from V and 1 base from J, with 15 bases between. Germline V CDR1 and CDR2: LNHDA, SQIVND (reference sequence). The CDR3 contains 15 residues. The DNA for the CDR3 is TGTGCCAGTAGGGCTGCTGGGTATCTTAACTATGGCTACACCTTC. This translates into CASRAAGYLNYGYTF.

A word on this clone: This sample includes further DNA sequences coding for the same CDR3. J is TRBJ1-1 and V is TRBV6-5, with D maybe TRBD1 (5 bases). The V end was cut by 2 bases, the J end by 0 bases, with 7 bases between. This CDR3 is built from 14 residues. The germline V gene encodes CDR1 MNHEY and CDR2 SVGAGI. The CDR3 sequence: CASSYPGMNTEAFF. The CDR3 region has the DNA TGTGCCAGCAGTTACCCAGGGATGAACACTGAAGCTTTCTTT.

The V gene is TRBV21-1, the J gene TRBJ1-6; no check of the table's D call, TRBD1, against the DNA was made. TRBV21-1 corresponds to a pseudogene. This CDR3 has 20 amino acids. The DNA for the CDR3 is TGTGCCAGCAGCAAAGCTAAGGACAGGGGGGGTACTTCCTATAATTCACCCCTCCACTTT. Amino acid sequence: CASSKAKDRGGTSYNSPLHF.

This sequence joins TRBV25-1 and TRBJ2-7; possibly TRBD1 for D (6 bases). Germline assignment: CDR1 MGHDK and CDR2 SYGVNS. The V and J ends lost 1 base and 8 bases respectively, with 12 bases between them. This CDR3 spans 13 amino acids. The CDR3 loop reads CASSESTGAKQYF. The DNA of the CDR3 is TGTGCCAGCAGTGAATCGACAGGAGCTAAGCAGTACTTC.

The chain recombines TRBV7-8 with TRBJ1-2; D is possibly TRBD1 (5 bases). Germline V gene sequence: CDR1 SGHVS, CDR2 FQNEAQ. This CDR3 has 17 residues. V was cut by 6 bases and J by 2 bases, with 22 bases left in between. CDR3 protein: CASSSRVGAGLNYGYTF. The CDR3 region has the DNA TGTGCCAGCAGTTCCCGAGTCGGGGCAGGGTTAAACTATGGCTACACCTTC.

The chain joins TRBV13 to TRBJ1-4; weak D call: TRBD1 (5 bases). V lost 5 bases and J lost 7, with 20 bases in between. Germline-derived CDR1 and CDR2 are PRHDT and FYEKMQ (reference sequence). The CDR3 runs to 16 residues. CDR3 DNA: TGTGCCAGCAGCCCCGTATTGGGGCGAGGGGCTGAAAAACTGTTTTTT. This encodes CASSPVLGRGAEKLFF.

The chain recombines TRBV11-3 with TRBJ2-2; 8 bases align to TRBD1. The CDR3 covers 16 residues. From germline, CDR1 is SGHNT and CDR2 YENEEA. With V trimmed by 6 bases and J by 7 bases, 13 bases remained unmatched. CDR3 DNA: TGTGCCAGCAGTCCTCCCCTGGCAGGGGGCTTCGGGGAGCTGTTTTTT. Its protein is CASSPPLAGGFGELFF.

V gene TRBV11-3 combines with J gene TRBJ2-7; 7 bases align to TRBD2. The J segment lost 6 bases and the V segment lost 1 base, leaving 3 bases of the junction unmatched. The CDR3 contains 13 residues. In germline, CDR1 is SGHNT, CDR2 YENEEA. The CDR3 region has the DNA TGTGCCAGCAGCTTAGCCAGGGAGGGCGAGCAGTACTTC. It translates to CASSLAREGEQYF.

The chain uses TRBV28 and TRBJ1-4; TRBD1 matches 7 bases. Per the germline V gene, CDR1 is MDHEN and CDR2 is SYDVKM. This CDR3 comprises 14 residues. Losses at the gene ends were 7 bases for V and 7 bases for J; bases not matched to a gene: 9. The DNA for the CDR3 is TGTGCCAGCACCCACCGGGACAGACCTGAAAAACTGTTTTTT. Translated: CASTHRDRPEKLFF.

This chain connects TRBV10-2 to TRBJ1-5; a possible D gene is TRBD1 (6 bases). This CDR3 has 14 residues. Germline CDR1 and CDR2: WSHSY and SAAADI. V was trimmed by 7 bases and J by 5 bases, leaving 15 bases between them. The CDR3 loop reads CASTDRQAYQPQHF. Written as DNA, the CDR3 is TGCGCCAGCACTGACCGACAGGCTTATCAGCCCCAGCATTTT.